The next 5 T cell receptor beta chains were all read from a single sample in a study of cytomegalovirus exposure and HLA in healthy donors. PCR used 60 Vbeta primers and 13 Jbeta primers. Some clones are missing from TCRdb's copy, which holds only in-frame ones; the method was immunoSEQ multiplex PCR. The repertoire has roughly 55,000 clones, 81% of them found once; the top ten carry 2% to 2.5%. The sequenced sample consisted of PBMCs. The receptors shown here come from a boy aged 5-17 years in good health and CMV-seropositive.

This chain uses TRBV5-4 with TRBJ2-7; D possibly corresponds to TRBD2 (5 bases). This CDR3 is 12 amino acids long. The V gene's germline CDR1 is SGHNT and CDR2 YYREEE (reference sequence). V was shortened by 3 bases and J by 6 bases, with 10 bases between the two germline ends. CDR3 DNA: TGTGCCAGCAGCTCCGGCGGGTCCGAGCAGTACTTC. This sequence encodes CASSSGGSEQYF.

This chain links TRBV12-5 with TRBJ1-5; D is unclear. CDR3 size: 13 residues. With 3 bases removed from V and 4 bases from J, the gap between germline ends came to 7 bases. Germline values: CDR1 LGHNT, CDR2 FRNRAP. The CDR3 DNA sequence: TGTGCTAGTGGTTTCGGGGATAATCAGCCCCAGCATTTT. This gives the protein CASGFGDNQPQHF.

On this clone: This same CDR3 is encoded by further DNA sequences in the sample. This chain links TRBV9 with TRBJ1-2; 11 bases line up with TRBD1. This CDR3 is 13 amino acids long. V shed 4 bases, J shed 6 bases, and the junction held 2 bases outside the gene matches. Per the germline V gene, CDR1 is SGDLS and CDR2 is YYNGEE. The CDR3 sequence is CASSLGQGDGYTF. CDR3 nucleotide sequence: TGTGCCAGCAGCTTGGGACAGGGGGATGGCTACACCTTC.

The chain uses TRBV5-1 and TRBJ2-3; 13 bases match TRBD2. Per the germline V gene, CDR1 is SGHRS and CDR2 is YFSETQ. The CDR3 length is 18 residues. V shed 2 bases and J 0 bases; nucleotides not matched to a gene: 6. CDR3 protein: CASSFGLAGARSTDTQYF. The CDR3 region has the DNA TGCGCCAGCAGCTTTGGACTAGCGGGGGCCCGTAGCACAGATACGCAGTATTTT.

The chain has TRBV2 and TRBJ1-6; 7 nucleotides align to TRBD1. CDR3 length: 15 residues. From germline, CDR1 is SNHLY and CDR2 FYNNEI. V lost 6 bases, J lost 6 bases, and 8 bases stayed unmatched. The CDR3 coding sequence is TGTGCCAGCAGACTAGACAGGGAGGTTAATTCACCCCTCCACTTT. As protein: CASRLDREVNSPLHF.